This T cell receptor (beta chain) was documented in a study of T cells in Graves' hyperthyroidism and ophthalmopathy. This clonotype was counted a few times. What was amplified from RNA transcripts were TCR beta CDR3 regions. With the HTBI primer set, the TCR CDR3 went through a first round of RT-PCR. TCRdb analysed the multiplex PCR reads with MiXCR anew, one entry per CDR3 protein. The sample yields hundreds of thousands of distinct CDR3 sequences, 35% to 45% seen once. This receptor was identified in a man aged 18 to 30 with Graves' hyperthyroidism. Sequencing input: blood.

The CDR3 DNA reads TGTGCCAGCAGCCCGGGGTCCCACTCCTACGAGCAGTACTTC. Its translation: CASSPGSHSYEQYF. The gene calls are TRBV7-9 and TRBJ2-7; possible D gene TRBD2, 5 bases. Germline CDR1 reads SEHNR; CDR2 reads FQNEAQ (reference sequence). The CDR3 loop spans 14 amino acids. Trimming took 5 bases from V and 0 from J, leaving 11 bases between them. Looking up the rest from reference TRBV7-9 and TRBJ2-7 gives the full variable domain: DTGVSQNPRHKITKRGQNVTFRCDPISEHNRLYWYRQTLGQGPEFLTYFQNEAQLEKSRLLSDRFSAERPKGSFSTLEIQRTEQGDSAMYLCASSPGSHSYEQYFGPGTRLTVT.